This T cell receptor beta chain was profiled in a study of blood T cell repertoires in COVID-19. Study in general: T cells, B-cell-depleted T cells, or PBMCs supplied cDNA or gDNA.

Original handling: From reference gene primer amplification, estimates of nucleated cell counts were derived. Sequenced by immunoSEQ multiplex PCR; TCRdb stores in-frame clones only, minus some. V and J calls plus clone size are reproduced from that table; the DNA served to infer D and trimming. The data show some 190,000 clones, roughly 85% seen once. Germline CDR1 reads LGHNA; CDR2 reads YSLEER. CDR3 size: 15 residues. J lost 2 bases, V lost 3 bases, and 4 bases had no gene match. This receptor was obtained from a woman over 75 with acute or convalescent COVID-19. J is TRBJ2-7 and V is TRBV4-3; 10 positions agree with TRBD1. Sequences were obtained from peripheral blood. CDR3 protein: CASSQTGTGAYEQYF. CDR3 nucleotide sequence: TGCGCCAGCAGCCAGACCGGGACAGGGGCCTACGAGCAGTACTTC.